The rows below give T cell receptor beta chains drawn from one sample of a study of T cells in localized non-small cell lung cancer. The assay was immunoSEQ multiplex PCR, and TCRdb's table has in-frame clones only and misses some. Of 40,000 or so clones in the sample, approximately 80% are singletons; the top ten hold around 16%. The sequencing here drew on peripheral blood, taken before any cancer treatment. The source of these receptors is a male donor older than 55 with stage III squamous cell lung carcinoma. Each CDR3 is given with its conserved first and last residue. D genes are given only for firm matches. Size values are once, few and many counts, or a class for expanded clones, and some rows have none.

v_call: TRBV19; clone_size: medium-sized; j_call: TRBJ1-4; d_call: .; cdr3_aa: CASSRQLNEKLFF; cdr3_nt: TGTGCCAGTAGTAGACAGCTAAATGAAAAACTGTTTTTT
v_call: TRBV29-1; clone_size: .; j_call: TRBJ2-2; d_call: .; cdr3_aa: CSVSQGRGELFF; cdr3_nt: TGCAGCGTTTCCCAGGGGAGGGGGGAGCTGTTTTTT
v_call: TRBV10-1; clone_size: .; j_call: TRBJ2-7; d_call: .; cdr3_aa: CASSESPAAPYEQYF; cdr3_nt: TGCGCCAGCAGTGAGTCCCCAGCGGCCCCCTACGAGCAGTACTTC
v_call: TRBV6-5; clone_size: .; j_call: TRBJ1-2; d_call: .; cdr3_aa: CASSLRGGRGSGYTF; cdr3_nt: TGTGCCAGCAGCCTCAGAGGGGGGCGCGGCTCTGGCTACACCTTC
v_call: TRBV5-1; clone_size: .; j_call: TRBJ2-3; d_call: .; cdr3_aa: CASSLHSTDTQYF; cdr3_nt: TGCGCCAGCAGCTTGCACAGCACAGATACGCAGTATTTT
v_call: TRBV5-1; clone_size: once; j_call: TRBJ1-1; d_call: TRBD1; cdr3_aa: CASSEGQTNTEAFF; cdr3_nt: TGCGCCAGCAGCGAGGGACAGACAAACACTGAAGCTTTCTTT
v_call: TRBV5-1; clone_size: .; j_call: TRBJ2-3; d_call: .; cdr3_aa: CASTPRFTDTQYF; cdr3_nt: TGCGCCAGCACCCCAAGGTTCACAGATACGCAGTATTTT
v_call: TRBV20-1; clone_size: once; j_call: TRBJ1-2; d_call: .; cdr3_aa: CSARGGYGYTF; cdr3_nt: TGCAGTGCTAGAGGTGGCTATGGCTACACCTTC
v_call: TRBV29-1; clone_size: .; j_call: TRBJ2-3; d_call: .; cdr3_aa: CSGGTDTQYF; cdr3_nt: TGCAGCGGGGGGACAGATACGCAGTATTTT
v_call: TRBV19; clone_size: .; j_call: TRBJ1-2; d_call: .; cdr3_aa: CASSIRERGSYGYTF; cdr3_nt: TGTGCCAGTAGTATTCGAGAAAGAGGCAGCTATGGCTACACCTTC
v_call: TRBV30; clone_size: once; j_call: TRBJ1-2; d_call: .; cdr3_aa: CAWSQHTNYGYTF; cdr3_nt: TGTGCCTGGAGTCAACATACAAACTATGGCTACACCTTC
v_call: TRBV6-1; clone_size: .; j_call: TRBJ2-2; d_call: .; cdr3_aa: CASRQGNTGELFF; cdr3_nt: TGTGCCAGCCGCCAGGGGAACACCGGGGAGCTGTTTTTT
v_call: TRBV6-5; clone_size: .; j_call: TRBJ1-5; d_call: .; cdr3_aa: CASTPPSHGNQPQHF; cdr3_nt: TGTGCCAGCACCCCTCCCTCCCATGGCAATCAGCCCCAGCATTTT
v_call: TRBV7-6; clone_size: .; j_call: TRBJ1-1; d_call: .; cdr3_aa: CASSLGQDENTEAFF; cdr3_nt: TGTGCCAGCAGCTTAGGACAGGACGAGAACACTGAAGCTTTTTTT
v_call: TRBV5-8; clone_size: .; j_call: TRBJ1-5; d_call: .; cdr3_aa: CASSRRSHQPQHF; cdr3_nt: TGTGCCAGCAGCCGAAGGAGCCATCAGCCCCAGCATTTT
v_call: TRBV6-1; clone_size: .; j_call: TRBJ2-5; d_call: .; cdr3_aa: CASSWGQETQYF; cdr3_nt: TGTGCCAGCAGTTGGGGGCAAGAGACCCAGTACTTC
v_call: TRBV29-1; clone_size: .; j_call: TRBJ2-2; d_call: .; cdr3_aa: CSVGGEMGTGELFF; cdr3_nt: TGCAGCGTTGGGGGTGAGATGGGCACCGGGGAGCTGTTTTTT
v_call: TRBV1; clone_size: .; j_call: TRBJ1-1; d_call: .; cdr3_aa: CTSSISRKGNTEAFF; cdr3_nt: TGCACCAGCAGCATCAGTCGTAAGGGGAACACTGAAGCTTTCTTT
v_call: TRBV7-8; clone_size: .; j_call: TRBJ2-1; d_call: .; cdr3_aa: CASRGGHYSSYNEQFF; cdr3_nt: TGTGCCAGCAGGGGGGGACATTATAGCTCCTACAATGAGCAGTTCTTC
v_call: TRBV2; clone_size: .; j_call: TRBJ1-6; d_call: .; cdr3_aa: CASSERADPRNSPLHF; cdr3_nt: TGTGCCAGCAGTGAAAGGGCGGATCCTCGTAATTCACCCCTCCACTTT
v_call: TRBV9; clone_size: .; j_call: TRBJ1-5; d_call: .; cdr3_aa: CASSAGQFNQPQHF; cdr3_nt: TGTGCCAGCAGTGCCGGGCAGTTCAATCAGCCCCAGCATTTT